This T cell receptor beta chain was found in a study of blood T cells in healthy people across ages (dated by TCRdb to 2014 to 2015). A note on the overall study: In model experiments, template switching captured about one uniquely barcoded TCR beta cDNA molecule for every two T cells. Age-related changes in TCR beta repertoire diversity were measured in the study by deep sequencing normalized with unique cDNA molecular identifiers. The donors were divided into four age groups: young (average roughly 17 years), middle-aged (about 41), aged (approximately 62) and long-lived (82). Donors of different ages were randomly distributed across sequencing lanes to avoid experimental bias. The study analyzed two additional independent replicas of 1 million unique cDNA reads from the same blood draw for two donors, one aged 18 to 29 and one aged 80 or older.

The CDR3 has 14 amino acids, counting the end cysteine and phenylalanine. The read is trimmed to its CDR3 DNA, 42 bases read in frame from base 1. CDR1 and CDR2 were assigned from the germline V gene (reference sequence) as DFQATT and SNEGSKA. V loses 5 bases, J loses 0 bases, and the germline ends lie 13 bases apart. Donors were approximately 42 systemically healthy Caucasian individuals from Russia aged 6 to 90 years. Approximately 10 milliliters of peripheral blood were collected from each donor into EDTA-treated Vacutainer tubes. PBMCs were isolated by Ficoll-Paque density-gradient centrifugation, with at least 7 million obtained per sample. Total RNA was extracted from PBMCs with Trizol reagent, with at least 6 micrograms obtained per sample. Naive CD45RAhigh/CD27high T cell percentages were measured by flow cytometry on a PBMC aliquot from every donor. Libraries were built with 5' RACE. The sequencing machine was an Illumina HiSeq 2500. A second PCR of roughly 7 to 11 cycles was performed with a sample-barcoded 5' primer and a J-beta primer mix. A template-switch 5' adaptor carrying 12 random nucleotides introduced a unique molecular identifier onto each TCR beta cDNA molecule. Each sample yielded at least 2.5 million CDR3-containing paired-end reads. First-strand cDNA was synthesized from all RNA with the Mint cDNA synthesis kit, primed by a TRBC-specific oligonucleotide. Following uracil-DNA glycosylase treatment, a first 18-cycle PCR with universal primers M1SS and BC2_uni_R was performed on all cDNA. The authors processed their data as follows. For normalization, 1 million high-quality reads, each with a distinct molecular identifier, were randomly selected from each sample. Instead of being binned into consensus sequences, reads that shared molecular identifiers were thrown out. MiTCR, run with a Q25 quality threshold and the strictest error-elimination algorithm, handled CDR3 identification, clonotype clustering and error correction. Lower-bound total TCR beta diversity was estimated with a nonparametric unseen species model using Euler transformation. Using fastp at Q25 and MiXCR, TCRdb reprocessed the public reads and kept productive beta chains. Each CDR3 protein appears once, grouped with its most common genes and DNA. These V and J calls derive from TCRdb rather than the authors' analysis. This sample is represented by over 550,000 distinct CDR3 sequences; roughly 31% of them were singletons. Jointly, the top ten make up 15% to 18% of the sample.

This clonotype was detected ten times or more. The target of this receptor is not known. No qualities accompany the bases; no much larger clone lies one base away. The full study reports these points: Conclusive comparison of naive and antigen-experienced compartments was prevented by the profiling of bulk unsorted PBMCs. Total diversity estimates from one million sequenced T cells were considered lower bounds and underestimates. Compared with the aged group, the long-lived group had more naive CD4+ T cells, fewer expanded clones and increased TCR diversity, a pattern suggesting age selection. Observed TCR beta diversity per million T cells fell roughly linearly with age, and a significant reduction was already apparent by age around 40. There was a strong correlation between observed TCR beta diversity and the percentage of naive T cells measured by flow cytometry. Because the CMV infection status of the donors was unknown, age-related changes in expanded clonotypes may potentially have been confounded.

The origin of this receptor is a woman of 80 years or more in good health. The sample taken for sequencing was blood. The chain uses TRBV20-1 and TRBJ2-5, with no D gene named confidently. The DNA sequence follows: TGCAGTGCTCTGCAATCGCGGTACCAAGAGACCCAGTACTTC. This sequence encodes CSALQSRYQETQYF.